A single sample gave rise to the 15 T cell receptor beta chains below, sequenced in a study of blood T cells in healthy people across ages. Through a sample-barcoded 5' primer and a J-beta primer mix, a second PCR was run for 7 to 11 cycles. MiXCR was run by TCRdb on the 5' RACE reads, yielding one entry per CDR3 protein. Among about 720,000 distinct CDR3 sequences, roughly 20% were seen once, and the ten largest hold 22%. Sequencing was performed on blood. The receptors shown here come from a man in his 70s in good health.

Concerning this clonotype: An end of the junction does not agree with germline; a read error may underlie this. The chain employs TRBV12-3 or TRBV12-4 and TRBJ1-5, with unresolved D. CDR3 size: 13 residues. The CDR3 bases are TGTGCCAGCAGTCCCGGGCCTCTTCGGCCCCAGCCTTTT. The encoded protein is CASSPGPLRPQPF.

This clonotype has more than one count but fewer than ten. CDR3 coding DNA: TGTGCCAGTGGGGGGACTAGGAGCGGCAATGAGCAGTTCTTC. Its translation: CASGGTRSGNEQFF. The V call is TRBV12-3 or TRBV12-4, the J call TRBJ2-1; the match to TRBD2 covers 8 bases. The CDR3 length is 14 residues. The V and J ends lost 9 bases and 6 bases, in that order; junction bases with no gene match: 10.

This clonotype was recorded a few times. Sequence at one end of the junction differs from germline and may be a read error. V gene TRBV9 combines with J gene TRBJ2-3, with 8 bases fitting TRBD2. Germline values: CDR1 SGDLS, CDR2 YYNGEE. The CDR3 has 14 amino acids. CDR3 in amino acids: CASSERELRDMQYF. In DNA, the CDR3 is TGTGCCAGCAGCGAGCGGGAGCTGAGAGATATGCAGTATTTT.

The chain uses TRBV28 and TRBJ2-1, with D possibly being TRBD1 or TRBD2 (5 bases each). This CDR3 has 15 amino acids. Germline assignment: CDR1 MDHEN and CDR2 SYDVKM. V was trimmed by 4 bases and J by 7 bases, leaving 17 bases between them. The CDR3, as DNA: TGTGCCAGCAGTTCGCCTCCGGGGCCCTCTAATGAGCAGTTCTTC. Translated, it gives CASSSPPGPSNEQFF. The full variable domain, its missing parts supplied by reference TRBV28 and TRBJ2-1, is DVKVTQSSRYLVKRTGEKVFLECVQDMDHENMFWYRQDPGLGLRLIYFSYDVKMKEKGDIPEGYSVSREKKERFSLILESASTNQTSMYLCASSSPPGPSNEQFFGPGTRLTVL.

This clonotype was seen ten or more times. V gene TRBV29-1 combines with J gene TRBJ1-1; possibly TRBD1 for D (6 bases). V was cut by 8 bases and J by 3 bases, with 10 bases left in between. In germline, CDR1 is SQVTM, CDR2 ANQGSEA. This CDR3 has 11 residues. The CDR3 loop reads CSFAGDTEAFF. DNA of the CDR3: TGCAGCTTCGCAGGGGACACTGAAGCTTTCTTT.

Of note for this clonotype: Relative to the germline gene, one junction end is altered; a read error may explain this. The chain couples TRBV11-2 to TRBJ2-5, with D possibly called TRBD1 or TRBD2 (5 bases each). The length of the CDR3 is 14 residues. Germline lookup yields CDR1 SGHAT and CDR2 FQNNGV. CDR3 protein: CASSLQPGQETQYF. The CDR3, as DNA: TGTGCCAGCAGCTTACAACCGGGGCAAGAGACCCAGTACTTT.

This clonotype was recorded a few times. The chain joins TRBV12-3 or TRBV12-4 to TRBJ1-1; a possible D gene is TRBD1 (5 bases). The germline V and J ends were trimmed by 6 bases and 8 bases, with 19 bases remaining between them. The CDR3 is 14 residues long. The CDR3 DNA reads TGTGCCAGCAGAACCGAGGGGAAATCAAGAGAAGCTTTCTTT. This gives the protein CASRTEGKSREAFF.

The rearrangement uses TRBV27 and TRBJ2-1, with a tentative D call TRBD2 (7 bases). V was cut by 4 bases and J by 6 bases, with 13 bases left in between. In germline, CDR1 is MNHEY, CDR2 SMNVEV (reference sequence). The CDR3 has 14 residues. The CDR3 sequence is CASSYWGGRNEQFF. The CDR3 coding sequence is TGTGCCAGCAGTTATTGGGGGGGCCGCAATGAGCAGTTCTTC.

This clonotype was seen many times. J is TRBJ2-7 and V is TRBV5-1; no firm D call. The length of the CDR3 is 13 residues. The V gene lost 4 bases and the J gene lost 3 bases, with 11 bases spanning the gap. Germline V gives CDR1 SGHRS, CDR2 YFSETQ. In DNA form, the CDR3 reads TGCGCCAGCAGCGCCGGTGGGTACTACGAGCAGTACTTC. Amino acid sequence: CASSAGGYYEQYF. Supplemented by reference TRBV5-1 and TRBJ2-7, the full variable domain reads KAGVTQTPRYLIKTRGQQVTLSCSPISGHRSVSWYQQTPGQGLQFLFEYFSETQRNKGNFPGRFSGRQFSNSRSEMNVSTLELGDSALYLCASSAGGYYEQYFGPGTRLTVT.

There are a few counts of this clonotype. The CDR3 spells CASSPDKSNTEAFF. The CDR3 DNA is TGCGCCAGCAGCCCGGACAAGTCGAACACTGAAGCTTTCTTT. The chain is built from TRBV5-1 and TRBJ1-1; D might be TRBD1 (5 bases). Trimming left V 4 bases short and J 1 base short, with 11 bases between. Germline assignment: CDR1 SGHRS and CDR2 YFSETQ. The CDR3 has 14 amino acids. Together with reference TRBV5-1 and TRBJ1-1, the CDR3 gives the full variable domain: KAGVTQTPRYLIKTRGQQVTLSCSPISGHRSVSWYQQTPGQGLQFLFEYFSETQRNKGNFPGRFSGRQFSNSRSEMNVSTLELGDSALYLCASSPDKSNTEAFFGQGTRLTVV.

The rearrangement joins TRBV27 to TRBJ2-1, with D hard to call. The J call is uncertain, as TRBJ2-7 better fits the DNA end. This CDR3 has 16 residues. From germline, CDR1 is MNHEY and CDR2 SMNVEV (reference sequence). The CDR3 DNA is TGTGCCAGCAGTCCTTGGCGGTACAGTTCCTCCTACGAGCAGTACGTC. It translates to CASSPWRYSSSYEQYV.

Turning to this clonotype: Sequence at one end of the junction differs from germline and may be a read error. V is TRBV5-5 and J is TRBJ1-1; 9 bases fit TRBD1. There are 16 residues in the CDR3. CDR1 and CDR2 (germline): SGHKS, YYEKEE (reference sequence). The CDR3 DNA reads as TGTGCCAGCAGATTGGGACAGGGTGGGATGAACACTGAAGCTTTCTTT. This sequence encodes CASRLGQGGMNTEAFF.

The rearrangement links TRBV20-1 to TRBJ1-2, with no clear D. Per the germline V gene, CDR1 is DFQATT and CDR2 is SNEGSKA (reference sequence). V lost 5 bases to trimming and J lost 4 bases, with 14 bases between them. CDR3 length: 13 residues. CDR3 sequence: CSAPPRAPYGYTF. The CDR3 nucleotides read TGCAGTGCTCCCCCTAGGGCGCCCTATGGCTACACCTTC.

This clonotype has a handful of counts. The rearrangement uses TRBV3-1 and TRBJ1-1; D uncertain. The CDR3 is 14 residues long. Germline-derived CDR1 and CDR2 are LGHDT and YNNKEL (reference sequence). V gave up 4 bases and J gave up 3 bases, with 12 bases separating them. The CDR3 bases are TGTGCCAGCAGCCCCAAACGGGGTGACACTGAAGCTTTCTTT. Its translation is CASSPKRGDTEAFF.

This clonotype was counted only a few times. This chain links TRBV10-1 with TRBJ2-1, with 7 bases lining up with TRBD1. The germline CDR1 and CDR2 sequences are WNHNN and SYGVQD (reference sequence). There are 13 residues in the CDR3. Losses at the gene ends were 6 bases for V and 5 bases for J; bases not matched to a gene: 4. CDR3 in DNA: TGCGCCAGCAGCCGGGACAGCGACAATGAGCAGTTCTTC. It translates to CASSRDSDNEQFF.